These T cell receptor beta chains were read from a single sample in a study of blood T cell repertoires in COVID-19. Libraries were prepared by immunoSEQ multiplex PCR; TCRdb keeps only in-frame clonotypes and omits some of them. The repertoire includes 87,000 or so clones, 87% of them detected once, and around 7% sits in the top ten. Sequencing was carried out using peripheral blood. Receptor source: a human donor with acute or convalescent COVID-19. The donor label of this sample is uncertain. Each CDR3 is given with its conserved first and last residue. Fields, in order: D gene, V gene, J gene, clone size, CDR3 protein, CDR3 DNA. The D gene is left open where the match is weak. The size entry is marked missing in some rows and otherwise reads once, few, many or a size class.

.	TRBV7-9	TRBJ1-1	.	CASSLGGGGGTEAFF	TGTGCCAGCAGCTTAGGTGGGGGAGGGGGCACTGAAGCTTTCTTT
.	TRBV11-2	TRBJ1-1	.	CASSFDSPLNTEAFF	TGTGCCAGCAGCTTCGACAGCCCTTTGAACACTGAAGCTTTCTTT
.	TRBV11-2	TRBJ2-7	.	CASRQAEGGYEQYF	TGTGCCAGCAGGCAGGCGGAAGGGGGCTACGAGCAGTACTTC
.	TRBV28	TRBJ1-3	once	CASSLWAGLGNTIYF	TGTGCCAGCAGTTTATGGGCAGGGCTTGGAAACACCATATATTTT
.	TRBV2	TRBJ2-5	.	CAGRSGETQYF	TGTGCCGGAAGAAGCGGGGAGACCCAGTACTTC
.	TRBV20-1	TRBJ1-2	.	CSASLQATGYTF	TGCAGTGCTAGTTTGCAGGCTACTGGCTACACCTTC
TRBD1	TRBV30	TRBJ2-1	.	CAWSSGTVTPYNEQFF	TGTGCCTGGAGTTCCGGGACAGTCACCCCCTACAATGAGCAGTTCTTC
TRBD1	TRBV5-6	TRBJ2-7	.	CASSERTGAYEQYF	TGTGCCAGCAGCGAACGGACAGGGGCCTACGAGCAGTACTTC
TRBD1	TRBV7-3	TRBJ2-2	.	CASTFWGTGGTGELFF	TGTGCCAGCACCTTCTGGGGGACAGGGGGCACCGGGGAGCTGTTTTTT
.	TRBV2	TRBJ2-7	.	CASGGHTPYEQYF	TGTGCCAGCGGGGGACATACCCCCTACGAGCAGTACTTC
.	TRBV5-6	TRBJ2-2	.	CASSFLPGLGELFF	TGTGCCAGCAGCTTCTTGCCAGGGCTCGGGGAGCTGTTTTTT
.	TRBV27	TRBJ2-3	.	CASSSPPSGSDTQYF	TGTGCCAGCAGTTCCCCCCCGAGCGGATCAGATACGCAGTATTTT
TRBD2	TRBV27	TRBJ2-7	.	CASRLSGGSYEQYF	TGTGCCAGCAGACTTAGCGGGGGCTCCTACGAGCAGTACTTC
TRBD1	TRBV6-5	TRBJ2-7	.	CASSYRQDRAYEQYF	TGTGCCAGCAGTTACCGGCAGGACAGGGCCTACGAGCAGTACTTC
.	TRBV6-5	TRBJ1-2	.	CASSLARVDYGYTF	TGTGCCAGCAGTTTGGCCAGGGTAGACTATGGCTACACCTTC
.	TRBV29-1	TRBJ1-1	once	CSVEERMASTEAFF	TGCAGCGTTGAGGAGAGGATGGCTAGCACTGAAGCTTTCTTT
.	TRBV7-2	TRBJ1-6	.	CASSSRGGNSPLHF	TGTGCCAGCAGCTCCCGGGGAGGGAATTCACCCCTCCACTTT
.	TRBV19	TRBJ2-2	.	CASVQGNTGELFF	TGTGCCAGTGTCCAGGGAAACACCGGGGAGCTGTTTTTT
TRBD1	TRBV18	TRBJ1-1	once	CASSPRQTGRTMNTEAFF	TGTGCCAGCTCACCACGGCAGACAGGGAGAACGATGAACACTGAAGCTTTCTTT
TRBD1	TRBV18	TRBJ2-7	.	CASSPVRGRLEQYF	TGTGCCAGCTCACCGGTTAGGGGGCGCCTCGAGCAGTACTTC
TRBD1	TRBV2	TRBJ1-5	few	CASSGGTGGQPQHF	TGTGCCAGCAGTGGAGGGACAGGGGGACAGCCCCAGCATTTT
.	TRBV28	TRBJ2-2	.	CASSPSGAGVGELFF	TGTGCCAGCAGCCCCAGTGGGGCCGGAGTGGGGGAGCTGTTTTTT
TRBD2	TRBV4-2	TRBJ2-2	.	CASSQVLAGGPTGELFF	TGTGCCAGCAGCCAAGTACTTGCGGGGGGGCCCACCGGGGAGCTGTTTTTT
.	TRBV7-2	TRBJ2-7	.	CASSLSRLALYEQYF	TGTGCCAGCAGCTTATCCAGGTTGGCGCTCTACGAGCAGTACTTC
.	TRBV7-9	TRBJ1-4	.	CASSLGDQTGGKLFF	TGTGCCAGCAGCTTAGGGGATCAAACGGGAGGGAAACTGTTTTTT
TRBD1	TRBV4-3	TRBJ2-2	.	CASSQYLQGAGGELFF	TGCGCCAGCAGCCAATACCTACAGGGGGCTGGAGGGGAGCTGTTTTTT
.	TRBV6-2/TRBV6-3	TRBJ1-5	.	CASSYSPGGGTFQPQHF	TGTGCCAGCAGTTACTCCCCGGGGGGAGGGACGTTTCAGCCCCAGCATTTT
.	TRBV24-1	TRBJ2-5	once	CATSVGQIGETQYF	TGTGCCACCAGCGTTGGACAGATCGGAGAGACCCAGTACTTC
TRBD1	TRBV12-3/TRBV12-4	TRBJ1-1	.	CASKGQLNTEAFF	TGTGCCAGCAAGGGACAGCTTAACACTGAAGCTTTCTTT
.	TRBV23-1	TRBJ1-5	.	CASAQGYSNQPQHF	TGCGCCAGCGCACAGGGTTATAGCAATCAGCCCCAGCATTTT
TRBD2	TRBV10-3	TRBJ2-3	.	CATWMGSGGDTDTQYF	TGTGCCACCTGGATGGGTAGCGGGGGGGACACAGATACGCAGTATTTT
TRBD2	TRBV27	TRBJ2-7	.	CASSSPASGGNEQYF	TGTGCCAGCAGTTCCCCGGCTAGCGGGGGAAACGAGCAGTACTTC
.	TRBV7-9	TRBJ2-5	.	CASSLRLGDTRETQYF	TGTGCCAGCAGCTTACGACTTGGAGATACCCGAGAGACCCAGTACTTC
.	TRBV15	TRBJ2-6	few	CATSNRSSGANVLTF	TGTGCCACCAGTAACCGCAGCTCTGGGGCCAACGTCCTGACTTTC
TRBD1	TRBV27	TRBJ1-5	few	CASSLDRVSNQPQHF	TGTGCCAGCAGCCTGGACAGGGTTAGCAATCAGCCCCAGCATTTT
TRBD1	TRBV4-3	TRBJ1-3	.	CASSLGTGAGNTIYF	TGCGCCAGCAGCCTGGGGACAGGGGCCGGAAACACCATATATTTT
.	TRBV7-2	TRBJ2-1	.	CASSPSRGVDEQFF	TGTGCCAGCAGCCCATCCCGAGGTGTCGATGAGCAGTTCTTC
.	TRBV25-1	TRBJ2-5	.	CASSALAETQYF	TGTGCCAGCAGTGCTTTAGCGGAGACCCAGTACTTC
TRBD1	TRBV7-2	TRBJ1-2	.	CASRAGQGLYGYTF	TGTGCCAGCAGAGCGGGACAGGGCCTCTATGGCTACACCTTC
.	TRBV3-1/TRBV3-2	TRBJ1-3	.	CASSQGRGNTIYF	TGTGCCAGCAGCCAAGGTCGGGGAAACACCATATATTTT